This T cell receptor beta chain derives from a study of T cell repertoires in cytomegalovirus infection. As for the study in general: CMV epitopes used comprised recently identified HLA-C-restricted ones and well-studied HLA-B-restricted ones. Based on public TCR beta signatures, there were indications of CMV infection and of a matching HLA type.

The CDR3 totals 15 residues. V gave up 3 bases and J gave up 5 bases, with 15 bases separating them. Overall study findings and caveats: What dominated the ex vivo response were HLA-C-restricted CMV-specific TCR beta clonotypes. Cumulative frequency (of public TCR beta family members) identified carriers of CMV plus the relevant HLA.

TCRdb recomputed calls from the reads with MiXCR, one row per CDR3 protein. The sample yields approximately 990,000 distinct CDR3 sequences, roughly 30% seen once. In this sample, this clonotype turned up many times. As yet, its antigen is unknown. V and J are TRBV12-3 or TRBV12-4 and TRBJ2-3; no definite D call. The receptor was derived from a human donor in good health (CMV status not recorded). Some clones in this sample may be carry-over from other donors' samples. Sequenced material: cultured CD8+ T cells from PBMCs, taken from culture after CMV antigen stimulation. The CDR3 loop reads CASSFYSASQDTQYF. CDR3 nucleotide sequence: TGTGCCAGCAGTTTTTATTCGGCGTCACAAGATACGCAGTATTTT.